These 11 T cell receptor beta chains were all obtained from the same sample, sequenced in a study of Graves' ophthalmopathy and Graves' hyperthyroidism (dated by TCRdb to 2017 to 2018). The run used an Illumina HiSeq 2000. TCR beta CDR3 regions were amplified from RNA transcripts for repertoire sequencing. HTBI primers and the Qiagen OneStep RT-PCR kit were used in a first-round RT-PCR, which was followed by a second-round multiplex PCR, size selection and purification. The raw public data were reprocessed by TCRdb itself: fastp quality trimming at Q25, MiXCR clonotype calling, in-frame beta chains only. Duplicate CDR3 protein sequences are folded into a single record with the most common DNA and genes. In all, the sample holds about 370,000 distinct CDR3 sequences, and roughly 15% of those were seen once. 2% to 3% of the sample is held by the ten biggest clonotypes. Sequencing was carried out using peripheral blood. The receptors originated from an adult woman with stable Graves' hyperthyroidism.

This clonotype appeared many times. This CDR3 is CAISEFDGANYEQYF. CDR3 nucleotide sequence: TGTGCCATCAGTGAATTCGATGGGGCTAACTACGAGCAGTACTTC. J is TRBJ2-7 and V is TRBV10-3, with D perhaps TRBD1 (5 bases). Germline V gene sequence: CDR1 ENHRY, CDR2 SYGVKD. The CDR3 runs 15 residues. The V end was cut by 3 bases, the J end by 3 bases, with 15 bases between.

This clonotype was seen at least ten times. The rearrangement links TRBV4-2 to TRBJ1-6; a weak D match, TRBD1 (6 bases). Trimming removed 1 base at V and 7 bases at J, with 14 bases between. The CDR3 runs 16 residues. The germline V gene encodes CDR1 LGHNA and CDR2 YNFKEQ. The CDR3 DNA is TGTGCCAGCAGCCAAGTGGGCAGGGGAGAGAATTCACCCCTCCACTTT. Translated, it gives CASSQVGRGENSPLHF.

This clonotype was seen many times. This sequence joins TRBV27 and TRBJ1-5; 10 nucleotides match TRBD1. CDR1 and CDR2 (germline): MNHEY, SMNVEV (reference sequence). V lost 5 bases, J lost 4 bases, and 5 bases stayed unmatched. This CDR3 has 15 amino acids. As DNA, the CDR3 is TGTGCCAGCAGTCTCGAGGGACAGGGGAATCAGCCCCAGCATTTT. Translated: CASSLEGQGNQPQHF.

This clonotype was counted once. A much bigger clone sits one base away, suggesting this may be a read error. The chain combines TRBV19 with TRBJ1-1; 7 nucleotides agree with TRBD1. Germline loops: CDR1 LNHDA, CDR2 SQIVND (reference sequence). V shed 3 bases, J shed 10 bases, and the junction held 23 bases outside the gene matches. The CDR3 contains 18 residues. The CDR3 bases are TGTGCCAGTAGTATCCTTCTCTCCCCGGGACAGTCACCTTCGGTAGCTTTCTTT. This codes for CASSILLSPGQSPSVAFF.

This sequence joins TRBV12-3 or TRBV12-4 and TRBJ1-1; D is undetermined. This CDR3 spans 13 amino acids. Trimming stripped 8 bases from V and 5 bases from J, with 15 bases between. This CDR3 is CASLRPWGTEAFF. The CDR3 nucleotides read TGTGCCAGCCTACGACCCTGGGGAACTGAAGCTTTCTTT.

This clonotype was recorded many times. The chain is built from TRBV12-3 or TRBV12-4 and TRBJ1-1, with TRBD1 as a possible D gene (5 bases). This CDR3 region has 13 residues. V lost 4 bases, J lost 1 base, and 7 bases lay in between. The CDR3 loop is CASSWGRNTEAFF. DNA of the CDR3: TGTGCCAGCAGTTGGGGGAGGAACACTGAAGCTTTCTTT.

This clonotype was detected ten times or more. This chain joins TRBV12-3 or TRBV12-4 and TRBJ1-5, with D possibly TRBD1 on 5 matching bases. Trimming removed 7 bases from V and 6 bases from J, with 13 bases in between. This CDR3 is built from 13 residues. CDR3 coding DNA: TGTGCCAGCAATCGCCAGGGAAGTCAGCCCCAGCATTTT. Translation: CASNRQGSQPQHF.

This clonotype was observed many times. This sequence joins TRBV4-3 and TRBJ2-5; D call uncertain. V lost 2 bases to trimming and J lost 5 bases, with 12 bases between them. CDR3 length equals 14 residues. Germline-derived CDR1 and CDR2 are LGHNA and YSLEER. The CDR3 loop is CASSQSLDRETQYF. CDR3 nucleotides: TGCGCCAGCAGCCAATCGTTGGATCGGGAGACCCAGTACTTC.

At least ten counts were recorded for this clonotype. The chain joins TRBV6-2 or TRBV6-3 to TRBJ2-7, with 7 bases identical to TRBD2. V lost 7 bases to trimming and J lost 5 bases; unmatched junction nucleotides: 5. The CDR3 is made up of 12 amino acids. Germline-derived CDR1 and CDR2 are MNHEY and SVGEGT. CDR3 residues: CASTSGGHEQYF. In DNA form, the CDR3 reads TGTGCCAGCACTAGCGGTGGCCACGAGCAGTACTTC.

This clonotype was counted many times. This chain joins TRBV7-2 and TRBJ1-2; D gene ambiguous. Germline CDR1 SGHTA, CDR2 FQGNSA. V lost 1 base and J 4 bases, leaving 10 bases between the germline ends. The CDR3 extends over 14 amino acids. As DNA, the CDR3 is TGTGCCAGCAGCTTAGAAAAGGGTGGCTATGGCTACACCTTC. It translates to CASSLEKGGYGYTF. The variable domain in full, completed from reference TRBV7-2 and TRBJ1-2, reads GAGVSQSPSNKVTEKGKDVELRCDPISGHTALYWYRQSLGQGLEFLIYFQGNSAPDKSGLPSDRFSAERTGGSVSTLTIQRTQQEDSAVYLCASSLEKGGYGYTFGSGTRLTVV.

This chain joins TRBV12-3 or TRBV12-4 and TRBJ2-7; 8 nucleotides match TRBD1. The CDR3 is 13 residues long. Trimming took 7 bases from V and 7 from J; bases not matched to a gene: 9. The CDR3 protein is CASTRTGTGEQYF. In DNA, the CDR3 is TGTGCCAGCACCCGGACAGGGACGGGAGAGCAGTACTTC.